The 12 T cell receptor beta chains in this list originate from one sample, sequenced in a study of breast tumors, draining lymph nodes, adjacent tissues (dated by TCRdb to between 2015 and 2016). Lymph node samples came from the axillary draining lymph nodes of breast cancer patients. Library preparation was by multiplex PCR. Sequencing relied on an Illumina HiSeq 2000. TCRdb's own reprocessing of the public reads used fastp at Q25 and MiXCR and kept productive beta chains. Identical CDR3 proteins give one entry, which carries the most common genes and DNA. This sample lists 83,000 or so distinct CDR3 sequences; roughly 20% were detected once. Jointly, the top ten make up around 2.5% of the sample. The material sequenced was axillary lymph node tissue. The source is a female donor with breast cancer. Some clones in this sample may be carry-over from other donors' samples.

Comments on this clonotype: Just one base apart from a much larger clone, this may be a read error. This chain uses TRBV7-9 with TRBJ2-6, with unresolved D. The CDR3 consists of 15 residues. CDR1 and CDR2 from the germline V gene are SEHNR and FQNEAQ (reference sequence). V lost 6 bases and J lost 0, with 9 bases in between. The CDR3 DNA reads as TGTGCCAGCAGTCCTGCCCCCTCTGGGGCCAACGTCCTGACTTTC. It is translated as CASSPAPSGANVLTF.

Points on this clonotype: This clone may be a read error of a much larger clone one base away. The chain employs TRBV4-1 and TRBJ1-4, with 9 positions matching TRBD1. Germline assignment: CDR1 MGHRA and CDR2 YSYEKL. The trim removed 8 bases at V and 8 bases at J, leaving 12 bases unmatched. There are 15 residues in the CDR3. CDR3 amino acids: CASGLQGAVGEKLFF. DNA for the CDR3: TGCGCCAGCGGTTTACAGGGGGCGGTGGGCGAAAAACTGTTTTTT.

This clonotype was recorded many times. The chain has TRBV19 and TRBJ2-1, with TRBD2 identical over 8 bases. The junction had 3 bases not matched to a gene; V was cut back by 7 bases and J by 4 bases. Germline CDR1 reads LNHDA; CDR2 reads SQIVND (reference sequence). This CDR3 has 13 amino acids. This CDR3 reads CASKGLGYNEQFF. CDR3 bases: TGTGCCAGTAAGGGACTAGGATACAATGAGCAGTTCTTC.

This sequence joins TRBV27 and TRBJ2-3, with a possible D match to TRBD2 (6 bases). V lost 5 bases and J 1 base, leaving 16 bases between the germline ends. The CDR3 sequence is 16 residues long. CDR1 is MNHEY and CDR2 is SMNVEV in the germline V gene (reference sequence). CDR3 DNA: TGTGCCAGCAGTCCGTACAGGAGGGGTGGCACAGATACGCAGTATTTT. Residues: CASSPYRRGGTDTQYF.

This clonotype was seen at least ten times. V usage is TRBV7-3 and J usage is TRBJ2-1, with 13 bases that match TRBD2. This CDR3 spans 15 amino acids. J gave up 8 bases and V 2 bases, and 3 bases lay outside the gene matches. CDR1 and CDR2 from the germline V gene are SGHTA and FQGTGA. The DNA of the CDR3 is TGTGCCAGCAGCTTAGGACTAGCGGGAGCCTATGAGCAGTTCTTC. This translates into CASSLGLAGAYEQFF.

Remarks on this clonotype: A much larger clone is a single base away; this may be a read error. This chain joins TRBV6-1 and TRBJ2-2; 7 positions match TRBD1. The CDR3 loop spans 14 amino acids. In germline, CDR1 is MNHNS, CDR2 SASEGT. In DNA, the CDR3 is TGTGCCAGCAGCCCGGGACAGTCCGACGGGGAGCTGCTTTTT. This gives the protein CASSPGQSDGELLF.

This clonotype showed up many times. This chain uses TRBV11-2 with TRBJ2-3; 9 bases fit TRBD1. Per germline, CDR1 SGHAT and CDR2 FQNNGV. The CDR3 spans 15 residues. The V and J ends lost 8 bases and 0 bases, in that order; junction bases with no gene match: 6. The CDR3 spells CASGRTGASTDTQYF. The CDR3 DNA sequence: TGTGCCAGCGGAAGGACAGGGGCTAGCACAGATACGCAGTATTTT.

Ten or more counts support this clonotype. The V gene is TRBV20-1, the J gene TRBJ2-5, with 7 bases fitting TRBD1. V was pared by 6 bases and J by 5 bases, with 12 bases of the junction left unmatched. The CDR3 length is 14 residues. CDR1 is DFQATT, CDR2 SNEGSKA, per germline (reference sequence). For the CDR3, the DNA is TGCAGTGCCAGGACGCCGGGACAGCGGGAGACCCAGTACTTC. Translation: CSARTPGQRETQYF.

At least ten counts were recorded for this clonotype. This chain links TRBV6-1 with TRBJ2-7; perhaps TRBD2 as D (6 bases). The V gene's germline CDR1 is MNHNS and CDR2 SASEGT. This CDR3 has 12 amino acids. Trimming stripped 8 bases from V and 5 bases from J, with 13 bases between. CDR3 region: CASGGVGNEQYF. The DNA of the CDR3 is TGTGCCAGCGGAGGGGTAGGGAACGAGCAGTACTTC.

This clonotype was counted ten times or more. The rearrangement uses TRBV19 and TRBJ2-1; TRBD1 agrees at 11 bases. CDR1 and CDR2 from the germline V gene are LNHDA and SQIVND (reference sequence). The trim removed 5 bases at V and 6 bases at J, leaving 3 bases unmatched. The CDR3 is 14 amino acids. In DNA form, the CDR3 reads TGTGCCAGTAGTGGACAGGGGGCACCCAATGAGCAGTTCTTC. It encodes CASSGQGAPNEQFF.

This clonotype was found many times. The chain joins TRBV11-3 to TRBJ1-6; D gene unclear. Germline CDR1 SGHNT, CDR2 YENEEA. V was cut by 1 base and J by 5 bases, with 6 bases left in between. The CDR3 runs 14 residues. CDR3 nucleotide sequence: TGTGCCAGCAGCTTAGGGGGTAATAATTCACCCCTCCACTTT. This encodes CASSLGGNNSPLHF.

V gene TRBV6-2 or TRBV6-3 combines with J gene TRBJ2-1; 13 nucleotides line up with TRBD2. The CDR3 covers 15 residues. The V segment lost 5 bases and the J segment 8 bases; nucleotides outside the gene matches: 6. CDR1 and CDR2 from the germline V gene are MNHEY and SVGEGT. This chain's CDR3 is CASSPLAGGLDEQFF. CDR3 in DNA: TGTGCCAGCAGTCCACTAGCGGGAGGGCTCGATGAGCAGTTCTTC.